The subject of this entry is one T cell receptor beta chain. Its antigen is still unknown. With a J-beta primer mix and a sample-barcoded 5' primer, a second PCR ran 7 to 11 cycles. TCRdb processed the 5' RACE reads anew with MiXCR; each CDR3 protein has one entry. The table shows over 300,000 distinct CDR3 sequences, with about 52% occurring only once. This CDR3 has 16 residues. Germline V lookup: CDR1 LGHNA, CDR2 YNFKEQ. Trimming took 0 bases from V and 4 from J; bases not matched to a gene: 3. The data are from a study of blood T cells in healthy people across ages. Study-wide results and caveats: Long-lived donors carried more naive CD4+ cells and greater diversity than aged donors. Any changes in expanded clonotypes were possibly confounded, as donor CMV status remained unknown.

Donors were systemically healthy Caucasian individuals from Russia aged about 6 to 95 years. The receptor was derived from a man between 60 and 70 years old in good health. This chain links TRBV4-2 with TRBJ2-1, with 10 positions matching TRBD2. The sample taken for sequencing was blood. The CDR3 loop reads CASSQEVAGGYNEQFF. As DNA, the CDR3 is TGTGCCAGCAGCCAAGAGGTAGCGGGAGGTTACAATGAGCAGTTCTTC.